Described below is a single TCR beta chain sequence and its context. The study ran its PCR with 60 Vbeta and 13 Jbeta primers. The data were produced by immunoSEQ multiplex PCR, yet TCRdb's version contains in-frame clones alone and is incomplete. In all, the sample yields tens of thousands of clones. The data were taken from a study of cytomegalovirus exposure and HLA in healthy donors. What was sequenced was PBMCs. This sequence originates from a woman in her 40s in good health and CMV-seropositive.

The CDR3 nucleotides read TGTGCCAGCAGTTTATTGGAAGCGGGAGCAGGAATAGGTGATACGCAGTATTTT. Its protein is CASSLLEAGAGIGDTQYF. The rearrangement uses TRBV28 and TRBJ2-3, with 8 positions matching TRBD2. The germline gives CDR1 MDHEN, CDR2 SYDVKM. Trimming removed 1 base from V and 6 bases from J; junction bases left unmatched: 15. The CDR3 is made up of 18 amino acids.